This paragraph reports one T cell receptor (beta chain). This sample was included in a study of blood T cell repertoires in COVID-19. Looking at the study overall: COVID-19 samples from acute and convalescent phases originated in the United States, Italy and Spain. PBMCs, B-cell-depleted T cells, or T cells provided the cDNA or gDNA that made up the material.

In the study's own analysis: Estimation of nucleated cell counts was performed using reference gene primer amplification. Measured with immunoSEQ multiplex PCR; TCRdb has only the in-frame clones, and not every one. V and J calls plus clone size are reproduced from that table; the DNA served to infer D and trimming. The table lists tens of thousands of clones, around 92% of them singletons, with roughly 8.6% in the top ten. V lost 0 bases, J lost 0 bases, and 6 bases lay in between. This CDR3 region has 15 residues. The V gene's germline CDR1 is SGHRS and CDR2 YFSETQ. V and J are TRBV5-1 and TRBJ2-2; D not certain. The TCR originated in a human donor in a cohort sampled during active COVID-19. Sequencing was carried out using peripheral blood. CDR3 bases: TGCGCCAGCAGCTTGGATACTCCGAACACCGGGGAGCTGTTTTTT. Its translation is CASSLDTPNTGELFF.